This T cell receptor (beta chain) was sequenced in a study of blood T cell repertoires in COVID-19. This table comes from immunoSEQ multiplex PCR, and its TCRdb copy is limited to in-frame clones, with some not included. The sample lists about 160,000 clones; approximately 82% were seen once. The Seattle site enrolled patients during active infection and followed them longitudinally. The CDR3 has 13 residues. Trimming cost V 3 bases and J 4 bases; bases outside gene matches: 4. Germline V CDR1 and CDR2: DFQATT, SNEGSKA (reference sequence). Many counts were recorded for this clone. The sequenced sample consisted of peripheral blood. The gene calls are TRBV20-1 and TRBJ2-7, with TRBD2 matching over 9 bases. The TCR comes from a woman aged 35 to 49 with COVID-19, enrolled during active disease. The CDR3 loop reads CSASSGSFYEQYF. The CDR3 region has the DNA TGCAGTGCTAGTAGCGGGAGTTTTTACGAGCAGTACTTC.